The clone carrying this T cell receptor beta chain was detected ten times or more. These data belong to a study of Graves' ophthalmopathy and Graves' hyperthyroidism. Amplification targeted the TCR beta CDR3 regions, with RNA transcripts as the source material. The first round was an RT-PCR with HTBI primers, and the second round was a multiplex PCR. TCRdb itself ran the multiplex PCR reads through MiXCR, one entry per CDR3 protein. Here the sample spans hundreds of thousands of distinct CDR3 sequences, roughly 20% being singletons. The sequenced sample was peripheral blood. This receptor was taken from a woman younger than 35 with stable Graves' hyperthyroidism. Some clones in this sample may be carry-over from other donors' samples.

The CDR3 coding sequence is TGCAGTGCGGTCCGGGACACCTCCTACGAGCAGTACTTC. Translating gives CSAVRDTSYEQYF. The rearrangement links TRBV20-1 to TRBJ2-7, with D possibly matching TRBD1 (6 bases). Per germline, CDR1 DFQATT and CDR2 SNEGSKA (reference sequence). This CDR3 is 13 amino acids long. Trimming shortened V by 6 bases and J by 0 bases, and 12 bases separated the two germline ends.